This entry is about one T cell receptor (beta chain). As yet, its antigen is unknown. This record belongs to a study of T cells expressing NK-cell markers. Across the study: Sequenced donors, eight in total, included seven who were HCMV-seropositive and one who was seronegative.

Points from the study as a whole: Whether the expanded NKG2C+ T cell clones recognized HCMV remained unclear.

This CDR3 region has 12 residues. The germline V gene has CDR1 SNHLY and CDR2 FYNNEI. 5'RACE template switching with UMIs produced the TCR beta cDNA. TCRdb reworked the 5' RACE reads into one entry per CDR3 protein, no DNA. The listing records over 150,000 distinct CDR3 sequences. This sequence joins TRBV2 and TRBJ2-1. Sequencing was carried out using blood T cells: a sorted CD56 or NKG2C T cell subset, CD4+ or CD8+ T cells, or bulk PBMC T cells (not recorded which). This TCR derives from a woman aged 45-65 years in good health. This CDR3 is CASSYLANEQFF.